Each of the 14 T cell receptor beta chains below was sequenced from the same sample in a study of tumor and adjacent non-tumor tissue in lung cancer. This sample's RNA came from whole unsorted tissue. The library came from three nested PCR rounds adapted from ARM-PCR protocols. TCRdb re-called the multiplex PCR reads with MiXCR, one entry per CDR3 protein. The sample carries about 75,000 distinct CDR3 sequences, roughly 80% recorded once. The sequencing input was lung tumor tissue. The receptors come from a woman aged 50 to 60 with non-small cell lung cancer.

About this clonotype: The junction departs from germline at one end; a sequencing error may be responsible. The chain employs TRBV24-1 and TRBJ2-2, with 8 positions matching TRBD1. This CDR3 has 15 amino acids. CDR1 and CDR2 from the germline V gene are KGHDR and SFDVKD. CDR3 region: CATSDAGTGTGELFF. CDR3 DNA: TGTGCCACAAGTGATGCCGGGACAGGCACCGGGGAGCTGTTTTTT.

Notes on this clonotype: One base away lies a much larger clone, so this may be a sequencing read error. V gene TRBV6-4 combines with J gene TRBJ1-6; 7 nucleotides match TRBD1. Per germline, CDR1 MRHNA and CDR2 SNTAGT. CDR3 length: 14 amino acids. This CDR3 reads CASIDSNRGSPLHF. DNA of the CDR3: TGTGCCAGCATTGACTCGAACAGGGGTTCACCCCTCCACTTT.

On this clonotype: Since a much larger clone is just one base distant, this may be a read error. DNA of the CDR3: TGCAGTGCTAGAGGGGACGCTGGGCAGACCCAGCATTTT. Its translation is CSARGDAGQTQHF. The genes are TRBV20-1 and TRBJ1-5; possible D gene TRBD1, 5 bases. The V and J ends lost 1 base and 11 bases respectively, with 15 bases between them. CDR1 and CDR2 from the germline V gene are DFQATT and SNEGSKA (reference sequence). The length of the CDR3 is 13 residues.

This clonotype was seen just once. A read error may produce the germline difference seen at one junction end. The CDR3 nucleotides read TGTGTCAGCAGGGTACAGAGGGACAGAAATTATAGCAATCAACCCCAGCATTTT. Translating gives CVSRVQRDRNYSNQPQHF. J is TRBJ1-5 and V is TRBV6-1, with 7 positions matching TRBD1. From germline, CDR1 is MNHNS and CDR2 SASEGT. The CDR3 is 18 residues long.

A remark on this clonotype: The conserved final phenylalanine or tryptophan is absent from the CDR3, which likely points to a read error. Here the CDR3 DNA reads TGCGCCAGCTACAGCGGGAGGGAAACCGGGGAGCTGTTTTCT. Translating gives CASYSGRETGELFS. The V call is TRBV6-6, the J call TRBJ2-2, with 10 bases aligning to TRBD2. Germline V gives CDR1 MNHNY, CDR2 SVGAGI (reference sequence). The CDR3 has 14 amino acids.

The V and J genes are TRBV29-1 and TRBJ1-1, with 7 bases identical to TRBD1. The germline CDR1 and CDR2 sequences are SQVTM and ANQGSEA. The CDR3 is 14 amino acids. The V segment lost 4 bases and the J segment 6 bases; nucleotides outside the gene matches: 11. CDR3 protein: CSVGGGQDSSEAFF. The CDR3 DNA sequence: TGCAGCGTTGGGGGAGGACAGGACAGCTCTGAAGCTTTCTTT.

This rearrangement joins TRBV6-5 to TRBJ1-1; D remains ambiguous. Per germline, CDR1 MNHEY and CDR2 SVGAGI. The CDR3 is made up of 13 amino acids. The V gene lost 5 bases and the J gene lost 3 bases, with 10 bases spanning the gap. The CDR3 DNA is TGTGCCAGCAGTCACCCATGGGACACTGAAGCTTTCTTT. Translating gives CASSHPWDTEAFF.

A single count supports this clonotype. An end of the junction differs from the germline gene, which may be a read error. The chain combines TRBV6-5 with TRBJ2-7, with TRBD2 identical over 12 bases. Germline-derived CDR1 and CDR2 are MNHEY and SVGAGI. This CDR3 is built from 14 residues. The CDR3 nucleotides are TGTGCCAACAAAGGACTAGCGGGACCCTACGAGCAATACTTC. Translating it yields CANKGLAGPYEQYF.

To note about this clonotype: One base away lies a much larger clone, so this may be a sequencing read error. The conserved closing phenylalanine or tryptophan is absent in this CDR3, likely reflecting a read error. This chain links TRBV28 with TRBJ2-7; TRBD1 aligns across 9 bases. The CDR3 runs 13 residues. The V and J ends lost 10 bases and 5 bases, in that order; junction bases with no gene match: 9. Looked up from germline, CDR1 is MDHEN and CDR2 is SYDVKM. The DNA of the CDR3 is TGTGCCACCGGGACAGGGAGCCGCCACGAGCAGTACTCC. This codes for CATGTGSRHEQYS.

Of note for this clonotype: The missing conserved phenylalanine or tryptophan at the end of this CDR3 makes a read error likely. The chain is built from TRBV6-1 and TRBJ1-1; D ambiguous. CDR3 size: 13 residues. The V gene's germline CDR1 is MNHNS and CDR2 SASEGT. The CDR3 reads CASSEGMYTEAFY. The DNA for the CDR3 is TGTGCCAGTAGTGAAGGAATGTACACTGAAGCTTTCTAT.

This clonotype appeared once. The junction differs from germline at one of its ends, possibly a read error. The genes are TRBV28 and TRBJ2-1; the D is unclear. CDR3 length: 13 amino acids. CDR1 and CDR2 (germline): MDHEN, SYDVKM. CDR3 residues: CTSTLAFRNEQFF. CDR3 DNA sequence: TGTACCAGCACCTTGGCGTTCCGGAACGAGCAGTTCTTC.

Comment on this clonotype: This sequence may be a read error, since a much larger clone differs from it by one base. V is TRBV24-1 and J is TRBJ2-1, with 7 nucleotides matching TRBD1. Germline V gene lookup returns CDR1 KGHDR and CDR2 SFDVKD. The CDR3 is 11 residues long. The CDR3 DNA is TGTGTCACCAGTCAGGGGGATGAGCAGTTCTTC. It codes for CVTSQGDEQFF.

This clonotype has only one observation. One junction end does not reproduce the germline sequence, and a read error may be involved. The chain is built from TRBV4-1 and TRBJ2-1; tentative D call: TRBD2 (5 bases). The CDR3 length is 13 residues. Per germline, CDR1 MGHRA and CDR2 YSYEKL. The CDR3 coding sequence is TGCGCCAGCAGCCAGACGGTGGACTCTGAGCAGTTCTTT. As protein: CASSQTVDSEQFF.

This clonotype was counted ten times or more. The chain couples TRBV6-1 to TRBJ2-5; the D gene is possibly TRBD2 (5 bases). Trimming stripped 7 bases from V and 1 base from J, with 10 bases between. The CDR3 consists of 13 residues. CDR1 and CDR2 (germline): MNHNS, SASEGT. The CDR3 is CASTRTFQETQYF. Here the CDR3 DNA reads TGTGCCAGCACTAGGACTTTCCAAGAGACCCAGTACTTC.